The T cell receptor (beta chain) under discussion was sequenced for a study of regulatory T cells in long-lasting Graves disease. The CDR3 runs to 15 residues. The V end was cut by 0 bases, the J end by 5 bases, with 12 bases between. The germline V gene has CDR1 SGDLS and CDR2 YYNGEE. The sample's time point: newly diagnosed GD, antithyroid drugs for less than 3 months. The TCR library was prepared using RNA isolated from PBMCs. Investigators prepared the TCR beta libraries by applying iRepertoire HTBI primers and Arm-PCR of CDR3 regions. TCRdb re-called the multiplex PCR reads through MiXCR, storing one row per CDR3 protein. The sample holds about 320,000 distinct CDR3 sequences; 15% to 20% are singletons and the top ten take approximately 35%. Details on this clonotype: Without the conserved terminal phenylalanine or tryptophan, this CDR3 likely stems from a read error.

The V call is TRBV9, the J call TRBJ1-5; D might be TRBD1 (5 bases). The receptor comes from a female donor with Graves disease. The sequencing here drew on peripheral blood mononuclear cells (PBMCs), taken at new diagnosis, from a patient treated with antithyroid drugs. Here the CDR3 reads CASSVGDLRDQPQHL. The CDR3 nucleotides are TGTGCCAGCAGCGTAGGGGACTTACGCGATCAGCCCCAGCATCTT.